The source of this T cell receptor (beta chain) is a study of blood T cell repertoires in COVID-19. Germline loops: CDR1 SGHRS, CDR2 YFSETQ. V gave up 4 bases and J gave up 7 bases, with 18 bases separating them. The CDR3 spans 15 residues. Assay used: immunoSEQ multiplex PCR; TCRdb lists only in-frame clones, some missing. The sample yields fewer than 85,000 clones, 75% to 90% seen once. V gene TRBV5-1 combines with J gene TRBJ2-1; a possible D gene is TRBD1 (7 bases). Material: peripheral blood. This TCR was recovered from a man aged 50 to 60 with active COVID-19. The CDR3 DNA sequence: TGCGCCAGCAGCCAGGGGGACTCCTTAACGAATGAGCAGTTCTTC. Protein: CASSQGDSLTNEQFF.